This T cell receptor (beta chain) appears in the sequencing data of a study of T cell responses to AZD1222 COVID-19 vaccine. Study conclusions and caveats: Only a handful of AZD1222 recipients were seropositive at baseline. Vaccine-associated CD4 TCRs ranged over spike, dominating at 160-218 and 743-854. Donor demographics were predominantly white British with a female majority; clonal diversity may be underestimated.

For this clone: Its antigen remains unidentified.

This CDR3 spans 15 amino acids. Trimming pared 3 bases from V and 0 bases from J, leaving 8 bases between. Germline V CDR1 and CDR2: KGHSH, LQKENI. Method: immunoSEQ multiplex PCR; TCRdb's copy keeps in-frame clones and lacks some. The sample yields 150,000 or so clones, 70% to 90% seen once. This clonotype originated in an adult in good health. The V gene is TRBV18, the J gene TRBJ2-2, with D perhaps TRBD2 (5 bases). Material: peripheral blood, obtained on day 0 of AZD1222 vaccination. In DNA form, the CDR3 reads TGTGCCAGCTCACCCGGGATCTCGAACACCGGGGAGCTGTTTTTT. It encodes CASSPGISNTGELFF. Complete variable domain (other parts from reference TRBV18 and TRBJ2-2): NAGVMQNPRHLVRRRGQEARLRCSPMKGHSHVYWYRQLPEEGLKFMVYLQKENIIDESGMPKERFSAEFPKEGPSILRIQQVVRGDSAAYFCASSPGISNTGELFFGEGSRLTVL.